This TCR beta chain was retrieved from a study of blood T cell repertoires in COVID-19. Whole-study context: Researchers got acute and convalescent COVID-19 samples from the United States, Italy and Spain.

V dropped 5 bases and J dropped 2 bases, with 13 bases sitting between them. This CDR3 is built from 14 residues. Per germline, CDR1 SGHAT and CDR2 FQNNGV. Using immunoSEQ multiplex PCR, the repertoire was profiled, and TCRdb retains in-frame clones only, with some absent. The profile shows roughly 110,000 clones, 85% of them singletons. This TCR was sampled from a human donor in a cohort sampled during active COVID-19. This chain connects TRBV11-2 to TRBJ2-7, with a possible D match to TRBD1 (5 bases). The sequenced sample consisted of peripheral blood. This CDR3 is CASSQGLGAYEQYF. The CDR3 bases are TGTGCCAGCAGCCAGGGTTTAGGAGCCTACGAGCAGTACTTC.